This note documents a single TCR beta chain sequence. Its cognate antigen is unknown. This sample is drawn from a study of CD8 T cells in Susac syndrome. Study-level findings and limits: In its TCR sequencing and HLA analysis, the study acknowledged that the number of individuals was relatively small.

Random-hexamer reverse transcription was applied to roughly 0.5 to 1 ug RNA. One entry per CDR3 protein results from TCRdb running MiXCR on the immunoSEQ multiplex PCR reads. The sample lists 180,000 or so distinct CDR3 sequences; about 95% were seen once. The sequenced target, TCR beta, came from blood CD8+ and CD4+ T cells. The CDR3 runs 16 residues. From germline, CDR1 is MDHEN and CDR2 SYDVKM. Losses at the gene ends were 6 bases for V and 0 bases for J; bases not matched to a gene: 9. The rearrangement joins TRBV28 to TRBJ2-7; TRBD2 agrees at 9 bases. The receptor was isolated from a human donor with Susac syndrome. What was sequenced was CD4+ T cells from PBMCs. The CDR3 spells CASRPPSGEISYEQYF. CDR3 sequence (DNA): TGTGCCAGCAGGCCTCCTAGCGGGGAGATCTCCTACGAGCAGTACTTC. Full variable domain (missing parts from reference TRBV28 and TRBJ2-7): DVKVTQSSRYLVKRTGEKVFLECVQDMDHENMFWYRQDPGLGLRLIYFSYDVKMKEKGDIPEGYSVSREKKERFSLILESASTNQTSMYLCASRPPSGEISYEQYFGPGTRLTVT.